The 7 T cell receptor beta chains below were found in one sample sequenced in a study of T cells in Graves' hyperthyroidism and ophthalmopathy. Amplified TCR beta CDR3 regions came from RNA transcripts. The TCR CDR3 first-round RT-PCR relied on the HTBI primer set. TCRdb ran MiXCR on the multiplex PCR reads and lists one entry per CDR3 protein. The data contain some 300,000 distinct CDR3 sequences, roughly 19% of them singletons. The sample taken for sequencing was blood. The receptors originated from a man aged 50 to 60 with Graves' ophthalmopathy.

The chain has TRBV24-1 and TRBJ2-7, with D perhaps TRBD1 (6 bases). Germline CDR1 and CDR2: KGHDR and SFDVKD. The CDR3 contains 13 residues. The V and J ends lost 5 bases and 4 bases respectively, with 11 bases between them. The CDR3 loop is CATSVAGEYEQYF. The DNA of the CDR3 is TGTGCCACCAGTGTTGCAGGGGAGTACGAGCAGTACTTC.

This clonotype was found a few times. The chain employs TRBV5-1 and TRBJ2-5, with 7 bases lining up with TRBD2. CDR3 length: 15 residues. Germline V lookup: CDR1 SGHRS, CDR2 YFSETQ. V was pared by 2 bases and J by 0 bases, with 4 bases of the junction left unmatched. The CDR3 spells CASSLASGYQETQYF. CDR3 DNA sequence: TGCGCCAGCAGCTTAGCTAGCGGATACCAAGAGACCCAGTACTTC.

This clonotype was seen a few times. With a much larger clone just one base away, this may be a read error. The gene calls are TRBV7-9 and TRBJ1-1; D is uncertain. CDR1 SEHNR and CDR2 FQNEAQ come from the germline V gene (reference sequence). The CDR3 consists of 10 residues. CDR3 sequence: CANSFGEAFF. The CDR3 DNA sequence: TGTGCCAACAGCTTCGGTGAAGCTTTCTTT.

This clonotype appeared many times. The gene calls are TRBV11-3 and TRBJ2-1; possible D gene TRBD2, 5 bases. This CDR3 has 13 amino acids. CDR1 is SGHNT, CDR2 YENEEA, per germline. V gave up 2 bases and J gave up 6 bases, with 8 bases separating them. CDR3 loop: CASSLSGINEQFF. CDR3 bases: TGTGCCAGCAGCTTATCGGGGATCAATGAGCAGTTCTTC.

This clonotype was recorded at least ten times. The chain is built from TRBV10-3 and TRBJ2-7; 9 bases align to TRBD2. V lost 2 bases to trimming and J lost 9 bases; unmatched junction nucleotides: 2. The CDR3 extends over 12 amino acids. CDR1 and CDR2 from the germline V gene are ENHRY and SYGVKD. CDR3 amino acids: CAISEASGTQYF. The CDR3 DNA sequence: TGTGCCATCAGTGAGGCTAGCGGGACGCAGTACTTC.

The chain uses TRBV5-6 and TRBJ1-1; no reliable D call. V lost 3 bases and J 1 base, leaving 13 bases between the germline ends. This CDR3 contains 15 residues. Germline loops: CDR1 SGHDT, CDR2 YYEEEE. As DNA, the CDR3 is TGTGCCAGCAGCTACGGGCCCCCTTCGAACACTGAAGCTTTCTTT. It is translated as CASSYGPPSNTEAFF.

In its sample, this clonotype was seen a few times. This CDR3 is CASSHRTPRGLTGELFF. CDR3 nucleotide sequence: TGTGCCAGCAGTCATAGGACACCAAGGGGACTCACCGGGGAGCTGTTTTTT. J is TRBJ2-2 and V is TRBV6-1; maybe TRBD2 (6 bases). The CDR3 covers 17 residues. Germline values: CDR1 MNHNS, CDR2 SASEGT. V gave up 5 bases and J gave up 4 bases, with 20 bases separating them.